Listed here is a single T cell receptor beta chain. The target of this receptor is not known. Base-call qualities are not available, and no considerably larger clone is one nucleotide away. TCRbeta CDR3 regions were amplified from genomic DNA using the immunoSEQ Assay, a bias-controlled multiplex PCR. For the original study's pipeline: Within the assay, amplification of reference gene primers was used to estimate how many nucleated cells each sample contained. Sequence reads were collapsed and filtered to measure the absolute abundance of every unique TCRbeta CDR3 rearrangement. For each sample, productive Simpson clonality was calculated as the square root of Simpson's diversity index across productive rearrangements. TCRdb holds this immuneACCESS table with in-frame rearrangements only. Some clones are missing; in checked studies, unresolved V genes explain under half, and the rest has no known cause. That table supplies the V and J calls and clone size; D and trimming were determined from the DNA. The sample contains 380,000 or so clones, approximately 88% of them found a single time. The leading ten clones occupy about 0.89% of the sample.

The data originate from a study of blood T cell repertoires in COVID-19 (dated by TCRdb to between 2020 and 2021). About the study as a whole: Collaborator samples came from the United States, Italy and Spain and covered acute and convalescent phases of COVID-19. The dataset comprised deeply sampled blood TCRbeta repertoires from subjects exposed to, actively infected with, or recovered from COVID-19. Samples were obtained from the ongoing ImmuneRACE study (first 160 participants) and from about 1,300 subjects provided by 6 global collaborators. The prospective study material was composed of cDNA or gDNA derived from T cells, B-cell-depleted T cells, or PBMCs. Where available, HLA class I and class II types were taken from metadata supplied by the sample provider and were not determined by assay-based typing. A de-identified subject ID, COVID-19 status, age in years and sex were almost always included in the sample metadata. The repertoires were made available in a free public database intended to serve as a resource for research on the immune response to SARS-CoV-2.

What the authors observed across the whole study: How much clinical and demographic metadata was included differed by source and by participant, and the metadata was provided uncurated.

Participants in the prospective study were enrolled through a virtual design, were aged roughly 18 to 90 years, and lived in roughly 25 United States geographic areas. In the prospective study, cohorts were assigned on the basis of participant-reported clinical history obtained from a screening survey and a study questionnaire. In the prospective study, mobile phlebotomists collected whole blood, serum and a nasopharyngeal or oropharyngeal swab from each participant. Additional blood draws and questionnaires over a roughly two-month period could optionally be provided by prospective study participants. Before DNA extraction, prospective study blood samples were shipped either frozen or at room temperature. There are 13 amino acids in the CDR3, from cysteine to phenylalanine inclusive. Only the CDR3 part of the read is kept: 39 bases, read in frame from the first base. For CDR1 and CDR2, the germline V gene lists SGHTA and FQGTGA. After removal of 5 bases from V and 5 bases from J, the junction retains 5 bases not matched to a gene.

Material: PBMCs or T cells enriched from blood (not recorded which). The chain was built from TRBV7-3 and TRBJ2-5, and TRBD2 matches 7 of the central bases. This clonotype was obtained from a woman in her twenties or thirties with acute COVID-19. In nucleotide form, the sequence is TGTGCCAGCAGCAGCGGGACTACGGAGACCCAGTACTTC. The translation is CASSSGTTETQYF.